The 12 T cell receptor beta chains below were found in one sample sequenced in a study of T cell changes during pregnancy in multiple sclerosis. Repertoires were generated with immunoSEQ multiplex PCR, while TCRdb's copy carries only in-frame clones and drops some. Of around 29,000 clones in the sample, around 94% are singletons; the top ten hold 0.6% to 0.75%. The specimen comprised CD4+ T cells from peripheral blood mononuclear cells, sampled in the first trimester of pregnancy. The receptor source for this set is a female donor with multiple sclerosis, enrolled in a pregnancy study.

V is TRBV6-6 and J is TRBJ2-7; the D gene is possibly TRBD2 (5 bases). The CDR3 extends over 16 amino acids. The V gene's germline CDR1 is MNHNY and CDR2 SVGAGI (reference sequence). Trimming removed 5 bases from V and 4 bases from J, with 21 bases in between. The DNA of the CDR3 is TGTGCCAGCAGTCGTTCTCAGGACCGCGGGCATTACGAGCAGTACTTC. Protein product: CASSRSQDRGHYEQYF.

V usage is TRBV5-4 and J usage is TRBJ2-5, with 8 bases identical to TRBD1. After removal of 3 bases from V and 0 bases from J, the junction contained 7 bases not matched to a gene. From germline, CDR1 is SGHNT and CDR2 YYREEE (reference sequence). This CDR3 contains 16 residues. CDR3 sequence: CASSSLTGDYQETQYF. The CDR3 coding sequence is TGTGCCAGCAGCTCACTGACAGGGGATTACCAAGAGACCCAGTACTTC. The whole variable domain, filled in from reference TRBV5-4 and TRBJ2-5, reads ETGVTQSPTHLIKTRGQQVTLRCSSQSGHNTVSWYQQALGQGPQFIFQYYREEENGRGNFPPRFSGLQFPNYSSELNVNALELDDSALYLCASSSLTGDYQETQYFGPGTRLLVL.

This sequence joins TRBV7-9 and TRBJ1-1; no clear D gene. This CDR3 has 13 amino acids. The ends were cut back, 1 base at V and 9 bases at J, with 12 bases in the middle. Looked up from germline, CDR1 is SEHNR and CDR2 is FQNEAQ (reference sequence). The CDR3, as DNA: TGTGCCAGCAGCTTAGGCGGAGGCACGAAAGCTTTCTTT. The encoded protein is CASSLGGGTKAFF.

This clone was detected once. This chain links TRBV30 with TRBJ1-3, with D perhaps TRBD1 (6 bases). From germline, CDR1 is GTSNPN and CDR2 SVGIG (reference sequence). Trimming cost V 3 bases and J 1 base, with 13 bases left between them. The CDR3 sequence is 15 residues long. DNA for the CDR3: TGTGCCTGGAGCCCGGGGGGCGCGTCTGGAAACACCATATATTTT. Amino acids: CAWSPGGASGNTIYF.

This clone appeared once. The CDR3: CASSPRPGTVFQPQHF. Here the CDR3 DNA reads TGTGCCAGCAGCCCCCGGCCCGGGACAGTGTTTCAGCCCCAGCATTTT. The genes are TRBV27 and TRBJ1-5; 7 nucleotides match TRBD1. Per the germline V gene, CDR1 is MNHEY and CDR2 is SMNVEV (reference sequence). V lost 6 bases, J lost 6 bases, and 14 bases stayed unmatched. CDR3 length equals 16 residues.

The V call is TRBV27, the J call TRBJ1-1; 7 positions agree with TRBD1. Trimming took 3 bases from V and 5 from J; bases not matched to a gene: 6. The CDR3 spans 14 residues. Germline V gives CDR1 MNHEY, CDR2 SMNVEV (reference sequence). The CDR3 here is CASSFNRGRTEAFF. The CDR3 DNA reads TGTGCCAGCAGTTTCAACAGGGGCCGGACTGAAGCTTTCTTT.

This clone appeared once. The chain links TRBV21-1 to TRBJ2-1; the D call in the table, TRBD1, was not verified against the DNA. TRBV21-1 is a pseudogene. This CDR3 spans 14 amino acids. The CDR3 bases are TGTGCCAGCAGCAAAGGGGGCAGGGGAGTCGAGCAGTTCTTC. The encoded protein is CASSKGGRGVEQFF.

The genes are TRBV7-6 and TRBJ2-2, with 8 bases aligning to TRBD1. The CDR3 length is 17 residues. The germline gives CDR1 SGHVS, CDR2 FNYEAQ. The J segment lost 7 bases and the V segment lost 5 bases, leaving 15 bases of the junction unmatched. For the CDR3, the DNA is TGTGCCAGCAGCGCATACAGGGGGGCAAGCGGTGACGGGGAGCTGTTTTTT. This codes for CASSAYRGASGDGELFF.

The rearrangement links TRBV5-6 to TRBJ1-2, with D perhaps matching TRBD1 (6 bases). Deletions cut 4 bases from V and 2 bases from J, with 9 bases between. CDR1 SGHDT and CDR2 YYEEEE come from the germline V gene. The CDR3 runs 13 residues. As DNA, the CDR3 is TGTGCCAGCAGCAGTACAGGGAACTATGGCTACACCTTC. Encoded protein: CASSSTGNYGYTF.

The genes are TRBV7-8 and TRBJ1-1; 8 bases are a match to TRBD1. Per the germline V gene, CDR1 is SGHVS and CDR2 is FQNEAQ. The CDR3 extends over 17 amino acids. Germline trimming cut 1 base from V and 6 bases from J; bases unmatched to any gene: 13. The CDR3 here is CASSLEEMGRGLAEAFF. In DNA, the CDR3 is TGTGCCAGCAGCTTAGAGGAGATGGGCAGGGGGCTCGCTGAAGCTTTCTTT.

A single count supports this clone. V and J are TRBV19 and TRBJ1-5; no reliable D call. CDR3 length equals 13 residues. The V end lost 3 bases, the J end lost 5 bases, and 8 bases lay between the germline ends. CDR1 and CDR2 from the germline V gene are LNHDA and SQIVND (reference sequence). This chain's CDR3 is CASSMGRDQPQHF. The DNA for the CDR3 is TGTGCCAGTAGTATGGGGAGGGATCAGCCCCAGCATTTT.

This clone was detected once. The CDR3 region is CASSGQGHGTGELFF. CDR3 bases: TGCGCCAGCTCCGGACAGGGTCACGGTACCGGGGAGCTGTTTTTT. The chain couples TRBV5-1 to TRBJ2-2, with TRBD1 identical over 8 bases. V dropped 7 bases and J dropped 5; count of bases not matched to a gene: 10. Germline values: CDR1 SGHRS, CDR2 YFSETQ. This CDR3 has 15 residues.